This T cell receptor (beta chain) was retrieved from a study of blood T cells in healthy people across ages. As to this clonotype: Its specificity is not known.

The germline V gene encodes CDR1 SEHNR and CDR2 FQNEAQ (reference sequence). V was clipped by 4 bases and J by 4 bases, with 20 bases between them. This CDR3 is built from 17 residues. General observations from the study: Nothing was known about donor CMV status, and this possibly confounded expanded clonotype changes. The study regarded diversity estimates from one million T cells as underestimates.

Combining a sample-barcoded 5' primer with a J-beta primer mix, a second PCR ran for 7 to 11 cycles. Unique molecular identifiers of 12 random nucleotides labeled each cDNA. TCRdb ran MiXCR on the 5' RACE reads and lists one entry per CDR3 protein. The table includes roughly 1,300,000 distinct CDR3 sequences, 55% to 75% detected once. The people who gave samples were healthy Caucasians from Russia, aged about 6 to 95. Sequencing was performed on blood. This TCR was recovered from a man younger than 35 in good health. The genes are TRBV7-9 and TRBJ2-1; D is possibly TRBD2 (6 bases). The CDR3 region has the DNA TGTGCCAGCAGCTCCACACTATCGGGACTGGTTTACAATGAGCAGTTCTTC. Protein sequence: CASSSTLSGLVYNEQFF. Full variable domain (rest looked up from reference TRBV7-9 and TRBJ2-1): DTGVSQNPRHKITKRGQNVTFRCDPISEHNRLYWYRQTLGQGPEFLTYFQNEAQLEKSRLLSDRFSAERPKGSFSTLEIQRTEQGDSAMYLCASSSTLSGLVYNEQFFGPGTRLTVL.